This TCR beta chain was sequenced for a study of CXCR3-negative and CXCR3-positive naive CD8 T cells. Study-level points and caveats: Similarly elevated diversity marked both naive subsets, with memory CD8+ cells showing far lower diversity. Compared with CXCR3-negative naive cells, CXCR3-positive naive cells showed more hydrophobic TRB CDR3s.

This clonotype is identified as medium-sized (0.01 to 0.1%) from frequency. Its antigen is still unknown. CDR1 and CDR2 from the germline V gene are SGHTA and FQGTGA. The CDR3 is 15 amino acids. The study made its TRB cDNA libraries by 5' RACE, adding UMI labels. TCRdb reprocessed the 5' RACE reads and keeps a single row for each CDR3 protein, giving no DNA. Here the sample table reports some 25,000 distinct CDR3 sequences. Researchers sorted a few hundred thousand cells of each CD8+ T cell subset in triplicate. Among CD8+ T cells, naive ones were CD45RO-CCR7+CD27+CD95-. The sequencing input was naive CXCR3- CD8+ T cells from blood. Subset: CD45RO-CCR7+CD27+CD95- naive CD8+ T cells lacking CXCR3 (TNR3-). This chain connects TRBV7-3 to TRBJ1-1. The receptor's source is a human donor in good health. Some clones in this sample may be carry-over from other donors' samples. The CDR3 is CASSLIYMPNTEAFF.